This TCR beta chain appears in the sequencing data of a study of blood T cell repertoires in COVID-19. Using immunoSEQ multiplex PCR, the repertoire was profiled, and TCRdb retains in-frame clones only, with some absent. The table shows roughly 99,000 clones, with 80% to 95% occurring only once. Germline trimming cut 6 bases from V and 2 bases from J; bases unmatched to any gene: 6. The length of the CDR3 is 15 residues. Germline CDR1 is KGHSH and CDR2 is LQKENI. Sequences were obtained from peripheral blood. The chain couples TRBV18 to TRBJ1-5; 8 bases fit TRBD1. The origin of this receptor is a young woman with acute or convalescent COVID-19. The CDR3 reads CASSPTDRGNQPQHF. The CDR3 region has the DNA TGTGCCAGCTCTCCGACGGACAGGGGCAATCAGCCCCAGCATTTT.